This paragraph reports one T cell receptor beta chain. Its specificity is unknown. Profiled with immunoSEQ multiplex PCR; TCRdb holds only in-frame clones, not every one. The profile shows 130,000 or so clones, 70% to 90% of them singletons. V lost 6 bases and J lost 8; bases outside the gene matches: 4. The germline CDR1 and CDR2 sequences are MDHEN and SYDVKM. This CDR3 is 12 amino acids long. These data come from a study of T cell responses to AZD1222 COVID-19 vaccine. Overall study results and limits: Spike-specific TCR breadth rose after two AZD1222 doses, and depth rose as well. Mapped onto spike, vaccine-associated CD4 TCRs spanned it and were dominant at 160-218 and 743-854.

V usage is TRBV28 and J usage is TRBJ1-5; TRBD1 agrees at 7 bases. Sample: peripheral blood, taken on day 0 of AZD1222 vaccination. This clonotype was sampled from an adult in good health. CDR3 sequence reads: CASRLTGEPQHF. CDR3 coding DNA: TGTGCCAGCAGGTTAACAGGGGAGCCCCAGCATTTT.